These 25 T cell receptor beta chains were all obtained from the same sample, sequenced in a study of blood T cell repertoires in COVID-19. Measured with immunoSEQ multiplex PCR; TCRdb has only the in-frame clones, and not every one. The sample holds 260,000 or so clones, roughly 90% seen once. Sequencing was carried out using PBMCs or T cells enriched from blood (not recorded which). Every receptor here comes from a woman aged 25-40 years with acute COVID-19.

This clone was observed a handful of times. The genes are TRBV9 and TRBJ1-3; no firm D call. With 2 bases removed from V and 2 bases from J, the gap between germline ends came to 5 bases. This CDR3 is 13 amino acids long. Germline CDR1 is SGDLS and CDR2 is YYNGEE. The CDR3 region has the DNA TGTGCCAGCAGCGTGGAGACTGGAAACACCATATATTTT. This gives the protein CASSVETGNTIYF. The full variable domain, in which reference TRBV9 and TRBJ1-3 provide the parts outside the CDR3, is DSGVTQTPKHLITATGQRVTLRCSPRSGDLSVYWYQQSLDQGLQFLIQYYNGEERAKGNILERFSAQQFPDLHSELNLSSLELGDSALYFCASSVETGNTIYFGEGSWLTVV.

This chain's CDR3 is CASSSGNTGDYYGYTF. The CDR3 coding sequence is TGCGCCAGCAGCTCAGGAAACACAGGGGACTACTATGGCTACACCTTC. The rearrangement joins TRBV5-1 to TRBJ1-2; TRBD1 aligns across 7 bases. Trimming cost V 3 bases and J 3 bases; bases outside gene matches: 11. The germline gives CDR1 SGHRS, CDR2 YFSETQ. The CDR3 contains 16 residues.

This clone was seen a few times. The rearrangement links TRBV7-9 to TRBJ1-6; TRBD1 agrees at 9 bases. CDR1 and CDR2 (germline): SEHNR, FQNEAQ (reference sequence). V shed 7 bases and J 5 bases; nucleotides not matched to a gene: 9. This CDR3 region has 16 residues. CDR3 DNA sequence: TGTGCCAGCACCGCACTGGGACAGGGAGATAATTCACCCCTCCACTTT. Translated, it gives CASTALGQGDNSPLHF.

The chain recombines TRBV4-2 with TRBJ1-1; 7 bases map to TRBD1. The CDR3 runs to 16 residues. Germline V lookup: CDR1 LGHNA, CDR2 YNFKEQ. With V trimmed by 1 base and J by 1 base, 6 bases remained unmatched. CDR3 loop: CASSQGLTGKNTEAFF. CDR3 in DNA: TGTGCCAGCAGCCAAGGCCTGACAGGGAAGAACACTGAAGCTTTCTTT.

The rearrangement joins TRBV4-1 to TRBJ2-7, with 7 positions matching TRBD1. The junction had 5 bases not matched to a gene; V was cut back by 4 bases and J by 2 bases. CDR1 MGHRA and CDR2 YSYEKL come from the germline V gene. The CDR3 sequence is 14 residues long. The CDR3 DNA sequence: TGCGCCAGCAGCCGGGACAGTTTAACCTACGAGCAGTACTTC. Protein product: CASSRDSLTYEQYF.

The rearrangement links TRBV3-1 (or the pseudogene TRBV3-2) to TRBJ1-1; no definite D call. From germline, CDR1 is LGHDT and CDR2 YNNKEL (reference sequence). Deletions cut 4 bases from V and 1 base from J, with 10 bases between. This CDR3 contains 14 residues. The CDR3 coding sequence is TGTGCCAGCAGCCCCCTCCGACAGAACACTGAAGCTTTCTTT. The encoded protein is CASSPLRQNTEAFF.

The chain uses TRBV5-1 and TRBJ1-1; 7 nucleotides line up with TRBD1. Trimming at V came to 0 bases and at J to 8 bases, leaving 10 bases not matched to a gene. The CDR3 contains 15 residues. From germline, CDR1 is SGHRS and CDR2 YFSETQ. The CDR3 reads CASSLEGQTNGEAFF. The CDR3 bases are TGCGCCAGCAGCTTGGAGGGACAGACTAACGGGGAAGCTTTCTTT.

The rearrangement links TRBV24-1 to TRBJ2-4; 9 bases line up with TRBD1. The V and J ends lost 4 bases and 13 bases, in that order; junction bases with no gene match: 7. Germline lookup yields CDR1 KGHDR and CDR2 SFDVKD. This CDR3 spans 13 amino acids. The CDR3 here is CATSDPDRGEQYF. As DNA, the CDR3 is TGTGCCACCAGTGACCCGGACAGGGGAGAGCAGTACTTC.

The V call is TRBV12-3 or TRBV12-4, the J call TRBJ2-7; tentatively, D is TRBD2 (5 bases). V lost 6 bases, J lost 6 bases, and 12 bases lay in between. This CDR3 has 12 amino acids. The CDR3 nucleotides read TGTGCCAGCAGCCTCCCGGGGATCGAGCAGTACTTC. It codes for CASSLPGIEQYF.

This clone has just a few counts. The CDR3 is CASSTAQGTNEKLFF. The CDR3 DNA reads as TGTGCCAGTAGTACCGCACAGGGAACTAATGAAAAACTGTTTTTT. The chain is built from TRBV19 and TRBJ1-4; TRBD1 might be the D (6 bases). Per the germline V gene, CDR1 is LNHDA and CDR2 is SQIVND (reference sequence). V was pared by 4 bases and J by 1 base, with 10 bases between. This CDR3 comprises 15 residues.

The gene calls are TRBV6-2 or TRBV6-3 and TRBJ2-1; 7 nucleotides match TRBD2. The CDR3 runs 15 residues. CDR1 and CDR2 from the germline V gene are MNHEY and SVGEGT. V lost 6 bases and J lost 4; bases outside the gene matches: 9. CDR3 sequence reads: CASSSREAGYNEQFF. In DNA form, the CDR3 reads TGTGCCAGCAGCAGCCGGGAGGCCGGGTACAATGAGCAGTTCTTC.

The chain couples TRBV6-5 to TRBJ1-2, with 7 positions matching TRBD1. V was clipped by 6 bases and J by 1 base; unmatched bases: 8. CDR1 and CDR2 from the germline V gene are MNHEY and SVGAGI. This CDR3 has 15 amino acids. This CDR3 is CASSNPGQINYGYTF. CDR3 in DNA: TGTGCCAGCAGCAACCCGGGACAGATTAACTATGGCTACACCTTC.

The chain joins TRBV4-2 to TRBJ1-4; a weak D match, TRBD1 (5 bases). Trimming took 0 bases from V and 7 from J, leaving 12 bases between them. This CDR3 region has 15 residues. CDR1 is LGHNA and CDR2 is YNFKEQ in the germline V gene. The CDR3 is CASSQEVTGGEKLFF. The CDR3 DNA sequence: TGTGCCAGCAGCCAAGAAGTAACGGGGGGTGAAAAACTGTTTTTT.

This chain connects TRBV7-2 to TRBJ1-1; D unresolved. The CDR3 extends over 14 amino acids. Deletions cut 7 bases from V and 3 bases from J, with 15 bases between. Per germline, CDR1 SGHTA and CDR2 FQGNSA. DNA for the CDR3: TGTGCCAGCACCGGGAGGTCAAGTCACACTGAAGCTTTCTTT. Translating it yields CASTGRSSHTEAFF.

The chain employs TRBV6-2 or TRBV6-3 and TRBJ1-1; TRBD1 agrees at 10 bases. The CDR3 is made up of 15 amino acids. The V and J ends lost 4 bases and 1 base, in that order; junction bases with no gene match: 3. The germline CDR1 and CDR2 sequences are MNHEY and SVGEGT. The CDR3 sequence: CASSFRQGANTEAFF. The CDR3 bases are TGTGCCAGCAGTTTCAGACAGGGGGCGAACACTGAAGCTTTCTTT.

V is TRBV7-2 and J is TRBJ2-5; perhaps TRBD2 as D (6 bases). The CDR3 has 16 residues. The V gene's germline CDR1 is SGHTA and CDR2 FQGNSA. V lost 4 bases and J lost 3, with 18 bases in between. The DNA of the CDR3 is TGTGCCAGCAGCTCCCAAATCGCGGCGGGGAAAGAGACCCAGTACTTC. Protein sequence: CASSSQIAAGKETQYF.

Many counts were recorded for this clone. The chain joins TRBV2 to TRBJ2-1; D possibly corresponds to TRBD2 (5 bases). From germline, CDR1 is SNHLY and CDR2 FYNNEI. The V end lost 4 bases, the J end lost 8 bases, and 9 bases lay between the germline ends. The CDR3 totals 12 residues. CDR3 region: CASSGGFHEQFF. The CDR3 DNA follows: TGTGCCAGCAGTGGAGGGTTCCATGAGCAGTTCTTC.

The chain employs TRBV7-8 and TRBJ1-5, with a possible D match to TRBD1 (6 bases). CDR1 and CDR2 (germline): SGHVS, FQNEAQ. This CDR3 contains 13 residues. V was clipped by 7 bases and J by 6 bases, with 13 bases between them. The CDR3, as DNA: TGTGCCAGCAAGGACAGCTCGGGTCAGCCCCAGCATTTT. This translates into CASKDSSGQPQHF. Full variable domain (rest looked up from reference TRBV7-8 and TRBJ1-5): GAGVSQSPRYKVAKRGQDVALRCDPISGHVSLFWYQQALGQGPEFLTYFQNEAQLDKSGLPSDRFFAERPEGSVSTLKIQRTQQEDSAVYLCASKDSSGQPQHFGDGTRLSIL.

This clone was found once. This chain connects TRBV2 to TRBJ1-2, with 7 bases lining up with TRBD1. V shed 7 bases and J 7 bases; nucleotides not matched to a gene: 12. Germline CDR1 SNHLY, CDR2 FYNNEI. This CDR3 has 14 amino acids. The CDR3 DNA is TGTGCCAGCACTCCCGTGGACAGGATGGTTGGCTACACCTTC. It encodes CASTPVDRMVGYTF.

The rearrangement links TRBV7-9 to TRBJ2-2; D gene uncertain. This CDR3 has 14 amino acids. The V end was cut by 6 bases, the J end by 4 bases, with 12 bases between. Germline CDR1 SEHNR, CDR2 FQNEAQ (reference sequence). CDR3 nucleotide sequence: TGTGCCAGCAGACCCTCGGGTTCCACCGGGGAGCTGTTTTTT. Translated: CASRPSGSTGELFF.

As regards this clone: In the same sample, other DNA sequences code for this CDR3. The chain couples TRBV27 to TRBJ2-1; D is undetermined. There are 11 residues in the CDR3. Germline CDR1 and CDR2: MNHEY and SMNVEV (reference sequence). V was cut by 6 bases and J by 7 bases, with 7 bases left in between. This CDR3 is CASSRSNEQFF. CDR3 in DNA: TGTGCCAGCAGCCGGAGTAATGAGCAGTTCTTC.

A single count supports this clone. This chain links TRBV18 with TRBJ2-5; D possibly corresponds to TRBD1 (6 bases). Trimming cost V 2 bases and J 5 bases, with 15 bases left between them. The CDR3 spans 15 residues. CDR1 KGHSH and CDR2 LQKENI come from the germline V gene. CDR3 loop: CASSPSQGEGETQYF. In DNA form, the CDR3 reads TGTGCCAGCTCACCATCACAGGGTGAAGGGGAGACCCAGTACTTC.

Here the CDR3 DNA reads TGTGCCAGCAGAAGGCAGGGGGTCGTCGTCAATGAGCAGTTCTTC. Translation: CASRRQGVVVNEQFF. This chain uses TRBV27 with TRBJ2-1, with 7 bases aligning to TRBD1. The CDR3 contains 15 residues. CDR1 is MNHEY, CDR2 SMNVEV, per germline (reference sequence). The trim removed 6 bases at V and 6 bases at J, leaving 11 bases unmatched.

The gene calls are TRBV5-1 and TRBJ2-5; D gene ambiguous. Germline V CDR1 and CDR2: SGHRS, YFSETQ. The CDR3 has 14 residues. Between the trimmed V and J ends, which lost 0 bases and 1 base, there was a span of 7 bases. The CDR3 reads CASSLENSQETQYF. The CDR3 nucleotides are TGCGCCAGCAGCTTGGAAAATAGCCAAGAGACCCAGTACTTC.

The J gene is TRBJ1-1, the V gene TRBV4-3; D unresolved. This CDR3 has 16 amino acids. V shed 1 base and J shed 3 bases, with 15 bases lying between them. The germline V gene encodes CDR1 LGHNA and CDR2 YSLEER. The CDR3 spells CASSQASEGKDTEAFF. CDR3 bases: TGCGCCAGCAGCCAAGCGTCGGAGGGTAAGGACACTGAAGCTTTCTTT.